This T cell receptor beta chain stems from a study of CD8+ T cells in alopecia areata. In the study overall: For treated patients, severity scores reflected the percentage of scalp area affected.

To note about this clone: As yet, its antigen is unknown.

Treatment in this sample: oral pan-JAK inhibitor, 5-10 mg twice daily. Collection of lesional scalp punch biopsies and peripheral blood was performed in alopecia areata patients. Study-wide points: The study also sequences resident alphabeta T cells of normal skin in scalp samples. Under tofacitinib, numerous expanded lesional clonotypes remained detectable in scalp and blood.

CDR3 length: 14 residues. CDR1 is SGHTA, CDR2 FQGNSA, per germline. The V end lost 5 bases, the J end lost 1 base, and 11 bases lay between the germline ends. RNA extraction was followed by reverse transcription into cDNA, which acted as the sequencing template. Generated by immunoSEQ multiplex PCR, the TCRdb table keeps only in-frame clones and is missing some. The table records 150,000 to 200,000 clones, roughly 60% of them present only once. The chain uses TRBV7-2 and TRBJ1-1; D not resolved. The receptor was derived from a human donor with alopecia areata. The sample in question was CD4+ T cells sorted from blood, obtained at week 24, from a patient treated with tofacitinib. In nucleotides, the CDR3 is TGTGCCAGCAGCGCCACAATCAGGAACACTGAAGCTTTCTTT. Encoded protein: CASSATIRNTEAFF. Drawing the rest from reference TRBV7-2 and TRBJ1-1, the complete variable domain is GAGVSQSPSNKVTEKGKDVELRCDPISGHTALYWYRQSLGQGLEFLIYFQGNSAPDKSGLPSDRFSAERTGGSVSTLTIQRTQQEDSAVYLCASSATIRNTEAFFGQGTRLTVV.